This TCR beta chain derives from a study of blood T cell repertoires in COVID-19. Study as a whole: Sample material is recorded as cDNA or gDNA derived from T cells, B-cell-depleted T cells, or PBMCs.

The method was immunoSEQ multiplex PCR; TCRdb's version includes in-frame clones alone and lacks a portion of them. Of under 250,000 clones in the sample, approximately 91% were seen once. Trimming stripped 3 bases from V and 4 bases from J, with 16 bases between. Per the germline V gene, CDR1 is SGHTA and CDR2 is FQGNSA. This CDR3 is 15 amino acids long. The rearrangement joins TRBV7-2 to TRBJ2-7; TRBD2 might be the D (6 bases). Sample: peripheral blood. The receptor's source is a man aged 55 to 70 who had recovered from COVID-19. The CDR3 protein is CASSFIVGGLYEQYF. CDR3 coding DNA: TGTGCCAGCAGCTTTATAGTGGGAGGTTTGTACGAGCAGTACTTC.